This entry lists 9 T cell receptor beta chains sequenced from one sample in a study of T cells after yellow fever vaccination. Via MiXCR, TCRdb re-called the 5' RACE reads, giving one row per CDR3 protein. This table holds about 340,000 distinct CDR3 sequences, 8.5% to 9% found once. This specimen was PBMCs, taken on the day of the first yellow fever vaccination. The receptor set was obtained from a man younger than 35 who received the YFV17D yellow fever vaccine.

The V call is TRBV7-2, the J call TRBJ2-5, with D possibly TRBD2 on 7 matching bases. Trimming took off 3 bases at V and 6 bases at J, with 14 bases between the two ends. The CDR3 consists of 14 residues. CDR1 is SGHTA and CDR2 is FQGNSA in the germline V gene. CDR3 in DNA: TGTGCCAGCAGCTTCGGGGGGCCGAAAAAGACCCAGTACTTC. It specifies CASSFGGPKKTQYF.

This clonotype was seen at least ten times. V is TRBV6-2 or TRBV6-3 and J is TRBJ2-5; 14 positions match TRBD2. The CDR3 loop spans 19 amino acids. The germline V gene encodes CDR1 MNHEY and CDR2 SVGEGT. The trim removed 4 bases at V and 5 bases at J, leaving 15 bases unmatched. The CDR3 here is CASSSPGGTSGGLRETQYF. CDR3 in DNA: TGTGCCAGCAGTTCCCCGGGGGGGACTAGCGGGGGACTACGGGAGACCCAGTACTTC.

The chain recombines TRBV5-4 with TRBJ1-2, with D possibly matching TRBD1 (6 bases). Germline CDR1 SGHNT, CDR2 YYREEE (reference sequence). CDR3 length: 15 residues. The V end lost 4 bases, the J end lost 4 bases, and 17 bases lay between the germline ends. The CDR3: CASSPRDIFLYGYTF. The CDR3 coding sequence is TGTGCCAGCAGCCCCCGGGACATTTTTCTCTATGGCTACACCTTC.

In its sample, this clonotype was seen many times. V is TRBV27 and J is TRBJ2-2, with D perhaps matching TRBD1 (5 bases). Per the germline V gene, CDR1 is MNHEY and CDR2 is SMNVEV (reference sequence). V was trimmed by 4 bases and J by 5 bases, leaving 17 bases between them. CDR3 length: 16 residues. In DNA, the CDR3 is TGTGCCAGCAGTTCGCGTGGAGACAGAATAACCGGGGAGCTGTTTTTT. It is translated as CASSSRGDRITGELFF.

Regarding this clonotype: Mismatch with germline at one junction end may stem from a read error. The chain joins TRBV6-1 to TRBJ2-3; 10 nucleotides line up with TRBD2. The CDR3 runs 15 residues. CDR1 and CDR2 (germline): MNHNS, SASEGT. CDR3 loop: CASRELAGSTDTPDF. The CDR3 coding sequence is TGTGCCAGCAGAGAACTAGCGGGGAGCACAGATACGCCGGATTTT.

V gene TRBV12-3 or TRBV12-4 combines with J gene TRBJ1-5, with 9 bases identical to TRBD1. V dropped 5 bases and J dropped 7; count of bases not matched to a gene: 6. CDR3 length: 14 residues. The chain's CDR3 is CASSLQGARQPQHF. In nucleotides, the CDR3 is TGTGCCAGCAGTCTACAGGGGGCGAGGCAGCCCCAGCATTTT.

This clonotype was seen only a few times. In DNA, the CDR3 is TGTGCCAGCAGCAGGTCCGACAGAACCTACGAGCAGTACTTC. Translated: CASSRSDRTYEQYF. The rearrangement joins TRBV7-9 to TRBJ2-7, with a tentative D call TRBD1 (5 bases). CDR3 length: 14 amino acids. The V end lost 5 bases, the J end lost 2 bases, and 13 bases lay between the germline ends. Germline values: CDR1 SEHNR, CDR2 FQNEAQ (reference sequence). Looking up the rest from reference TRBV7-9 and TRBJ2-7 gives the full variable domain: DTGVSQNPRHKITKRGQNVTFRCDPISEHNRLYWYRQTLGQGPEFLTYFQNEAQLEKSRLLSDRFSAERPKGSFSTLEIQRTEQGDSAMYLCASSRSDRTYEQYFGPGTRLTVT.

V and J are TRBV15 and TRBJ2-3; TRBD1 matches at 7 bases. Looked up from germline, CDR1 is LNHNV and CDR2 is YYDKDF (reference sequence). The V segment lost 5 bases and the J segment 2 bases; nucleotides outside the gene matches: 13. CDR3 length: 17 amino acids. The CDR3 protein is CATSDPLKGASTDTQYF. DNA for the CDR3: TGTGCCACCAGCGACCCGTTAAAGGGGGCTTCCACAGATACGCAGTATTTT.

This clonotype was picked up many times. The rearrangement uses TRBV7-2 and TRBJ2-3; D remains ambiguous. CDR3 size: 13 residues. Germline loops: CDR1 SGHTA, CDR2 FQGNSA. V was trimmed by 2 bases and J by 3 bases, leaving 6 bases between them. This chain's CDR3 is CASSLSVTDTQYF. CDR3 bases: TGTGCCAGCAGCTTATCAGTGACAGATACGCAGTATTTT.